This TCR beta chain comes out of a study of lymphopenia after photon versus proton radiotherapy. General study results and limits: Proton therapy kept repertoires fairly stable, unlike photons, which gained effector/memory cells.

Profiling relied on immunoSEQ multiplex PCR, and the TCRdb table lists in-frame clones only, not all of them. The data contain fewer than 65,000 clones, approximately 86% of them seen just once; the ten biggest clones take up about 2%. In regard to this clone: No antigen is known for it.

The CDR3 loop spans 16 amino acids. The TCR comes from a man aged 35 to 55 with gastric cancer. This rearrangement joins TRBV21-1 to TRBJ2-7; the table names TRBD2, a call not compared with the DNA. TRBV21-1 is reported as a pseudogene. Specimen: peripheral blood, collected from a patient treated with photon-based radiotherapy. CDR3 sequence reads: CASSKTTTYSLHEQYF. For the CDR3, the DNA is TGTGCCAGCAGCAAAACCACCACGTACTCCCTCCACGAGCAGTACTTC.